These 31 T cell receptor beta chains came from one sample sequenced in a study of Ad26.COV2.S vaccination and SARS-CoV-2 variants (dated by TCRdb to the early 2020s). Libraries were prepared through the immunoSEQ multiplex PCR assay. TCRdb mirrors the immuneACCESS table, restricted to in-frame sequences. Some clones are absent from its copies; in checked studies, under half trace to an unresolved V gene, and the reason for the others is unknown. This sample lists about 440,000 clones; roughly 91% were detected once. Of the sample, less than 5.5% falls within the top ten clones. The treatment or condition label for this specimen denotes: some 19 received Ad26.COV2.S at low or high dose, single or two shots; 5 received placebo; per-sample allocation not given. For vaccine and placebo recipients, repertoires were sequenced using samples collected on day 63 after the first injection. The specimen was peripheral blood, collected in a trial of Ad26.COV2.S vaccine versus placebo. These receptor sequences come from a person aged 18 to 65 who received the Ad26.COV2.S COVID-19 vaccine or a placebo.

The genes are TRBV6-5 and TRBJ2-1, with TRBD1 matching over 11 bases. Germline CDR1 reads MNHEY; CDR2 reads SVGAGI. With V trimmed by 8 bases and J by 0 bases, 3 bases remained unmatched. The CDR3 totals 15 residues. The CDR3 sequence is CASSGTGGSYNEQFF. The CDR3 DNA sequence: TGTGCCAGCTCGGGGACAGGGGGCTCCTACAATGAGCAGTTCTTC.

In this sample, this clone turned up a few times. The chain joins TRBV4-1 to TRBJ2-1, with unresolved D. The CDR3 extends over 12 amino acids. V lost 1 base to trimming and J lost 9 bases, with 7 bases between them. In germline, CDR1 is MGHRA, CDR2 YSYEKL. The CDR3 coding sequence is TGCGCCAGCAGCCAAGGAGGCAGTGAGCAGTTCTTC. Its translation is CASSQGGSEQFF.

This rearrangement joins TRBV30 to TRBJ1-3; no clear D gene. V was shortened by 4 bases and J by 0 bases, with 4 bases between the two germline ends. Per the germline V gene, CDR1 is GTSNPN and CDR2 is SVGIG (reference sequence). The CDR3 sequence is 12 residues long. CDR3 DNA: TGTGCCTGGAATCCCTCTGGAAACACCATATATTTT. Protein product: CAWNPSGNTIYF. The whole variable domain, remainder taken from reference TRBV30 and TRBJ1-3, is SQTIHQWPATLVQPVGSPLSLECTVEGTSNPNLYWYRQAAGRGLQLLFYSVGIGQISSEVPQNLSASRPQDRQFILSSKKLLLSDSGFYLCAWNPSGNTIYFGEGSWLTVV.

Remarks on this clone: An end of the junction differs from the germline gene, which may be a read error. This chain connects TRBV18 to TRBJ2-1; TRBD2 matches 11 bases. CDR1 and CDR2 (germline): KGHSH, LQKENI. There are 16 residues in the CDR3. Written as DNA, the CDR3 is TGTGCCAGCTCTCCACTAGCGGGGGACCGCTACAATGAGCAGTTCTTC. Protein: CASSPLAGDRYNEQFF.

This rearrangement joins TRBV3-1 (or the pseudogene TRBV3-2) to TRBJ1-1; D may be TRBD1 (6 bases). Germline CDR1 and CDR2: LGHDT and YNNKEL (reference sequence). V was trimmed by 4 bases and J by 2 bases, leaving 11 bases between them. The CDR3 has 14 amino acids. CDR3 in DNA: TGTGCCAGCAGCCCGGGACACCAAAACACTGAAGCTTTCTTT. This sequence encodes CASSPGHQNTEAFF.

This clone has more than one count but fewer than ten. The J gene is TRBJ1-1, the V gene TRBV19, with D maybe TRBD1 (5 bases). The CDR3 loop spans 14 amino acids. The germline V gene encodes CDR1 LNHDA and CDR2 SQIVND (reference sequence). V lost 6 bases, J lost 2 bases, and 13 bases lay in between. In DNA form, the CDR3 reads TGTGCCAGTAGCCAAGGTGGGGGAAACACTGAAGCTTTCTTT. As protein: CASSQGGGNTEAFF.

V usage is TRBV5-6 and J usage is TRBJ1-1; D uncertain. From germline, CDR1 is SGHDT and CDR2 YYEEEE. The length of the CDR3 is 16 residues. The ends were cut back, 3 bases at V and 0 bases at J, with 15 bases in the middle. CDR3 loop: CASSSQPLMVNTEAFF. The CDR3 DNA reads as TGTGCCAGCAGCTCTCAGCCCCTGATGGTGAACACTGAAGCTTTCTTT. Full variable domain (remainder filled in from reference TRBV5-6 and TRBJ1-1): DAGVTQSPTHLIKTRGQQVTLRCSPKSGHDTVSWYQQALGQGPQFIFQYYEEEERQRGNFPDRFSGHQFPNYSSELNVNALLLGDSALYLCASSSQPLMVNTEAFFGQGTRLTVV.

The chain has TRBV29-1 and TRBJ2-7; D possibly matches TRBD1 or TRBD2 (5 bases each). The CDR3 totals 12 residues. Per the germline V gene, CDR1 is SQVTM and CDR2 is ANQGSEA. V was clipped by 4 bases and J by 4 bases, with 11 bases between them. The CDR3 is CSVVVGVYEQYF. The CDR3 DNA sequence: TGCAGCGTTGTAGTGGGGGTTTACGAGCAGTACTTC.

This chain's CDR3 is CASSVDPGGNEQFF. CDR3 coding DNA: TGTGCCAGCAGCGTAGACCCAGGGGGCAATGAGCAGTTCTTC. V gene TRBV9 combines with J gene TRBJ2-1; TRBD1 aligns across 7 bases. Germline values: CDR1 SGDLS, CDR2 YYNGEE. The junction had 3 bases not matched to a gene; V was cut back by 0 bases and J by 6 bases. There are 14 residues in the CDR3.

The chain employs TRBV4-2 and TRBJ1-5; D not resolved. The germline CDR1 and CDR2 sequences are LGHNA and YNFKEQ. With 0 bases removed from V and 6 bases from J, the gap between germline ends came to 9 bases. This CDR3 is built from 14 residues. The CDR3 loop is CASSQDLSFQPQHF. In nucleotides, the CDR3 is TGTGCCAGCAGCCAAGATCTCAGTTTTCAGCCCCAGCATTTT.

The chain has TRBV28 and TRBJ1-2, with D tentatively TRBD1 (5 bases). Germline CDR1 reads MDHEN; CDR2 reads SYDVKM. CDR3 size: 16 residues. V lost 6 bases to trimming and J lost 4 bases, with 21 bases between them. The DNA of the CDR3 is TGTGCCAGCAGCCCCCTACGGCCCACTGGGGGCTATGGCTACACCTTC. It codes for CASSPLRPTGGYGYTF.

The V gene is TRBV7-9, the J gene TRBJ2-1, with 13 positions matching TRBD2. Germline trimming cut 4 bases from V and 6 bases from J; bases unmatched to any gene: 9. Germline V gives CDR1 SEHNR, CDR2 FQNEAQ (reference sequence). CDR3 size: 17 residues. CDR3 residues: CASSSLYGTSGINEQFF. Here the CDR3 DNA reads TGTGCCAGCAGCTCCCTCTACGGGACTAGCGGGATCAATGAGCAGTTCTTC.

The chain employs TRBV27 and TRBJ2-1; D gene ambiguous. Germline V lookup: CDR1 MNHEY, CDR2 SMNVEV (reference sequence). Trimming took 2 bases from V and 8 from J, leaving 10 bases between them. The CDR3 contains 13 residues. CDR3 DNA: TGTGCCAGCAGTTTAACAGCGCCCTATGAGCAGTTCTTC. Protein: CASSLTAPYEQFF.

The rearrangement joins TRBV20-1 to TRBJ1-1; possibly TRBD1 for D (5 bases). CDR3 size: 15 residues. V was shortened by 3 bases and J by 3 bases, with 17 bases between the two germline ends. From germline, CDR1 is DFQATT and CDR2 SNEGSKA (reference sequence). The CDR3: CSASWELPGYTEAFF. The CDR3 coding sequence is TGCAGTGCTAGTTGGGAACTTCCAGGGTACACTGAAGCTTTCTTT.

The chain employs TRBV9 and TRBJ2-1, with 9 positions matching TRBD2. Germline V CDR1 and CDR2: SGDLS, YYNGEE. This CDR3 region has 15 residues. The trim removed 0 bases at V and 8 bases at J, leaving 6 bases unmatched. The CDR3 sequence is CASSVATSGSDEQFF. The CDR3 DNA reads TGTGCCAGCAGCGTAGCAACTAGCGGGTCCGATGAGCAGTTCTTC.

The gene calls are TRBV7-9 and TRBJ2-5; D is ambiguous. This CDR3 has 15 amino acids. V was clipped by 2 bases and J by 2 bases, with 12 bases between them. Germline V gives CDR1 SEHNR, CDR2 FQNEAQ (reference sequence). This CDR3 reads CASSLLTLLQETQYF. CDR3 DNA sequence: TGTGCCAGCAGCTTATTAACACTCTTACAAGAGACCCAGTACTTC.

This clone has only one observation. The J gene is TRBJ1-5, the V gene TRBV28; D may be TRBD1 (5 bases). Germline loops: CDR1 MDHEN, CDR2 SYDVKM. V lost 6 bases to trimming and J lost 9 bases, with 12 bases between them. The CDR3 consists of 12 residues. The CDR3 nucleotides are TGTGCCAGCAGCCCAGGGACCCGGCCCCAGCATTTT. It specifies CASSPGTRPQHF.

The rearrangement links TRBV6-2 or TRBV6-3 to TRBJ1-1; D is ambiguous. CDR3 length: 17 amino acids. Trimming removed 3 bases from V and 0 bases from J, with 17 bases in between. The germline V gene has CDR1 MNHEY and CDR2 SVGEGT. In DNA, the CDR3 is TGTGCCAGCAGTTATACCCCAGGAACCCGAATGAACACTGAAGCTTTCTTT. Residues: CASSYTPGTRMNTEAFF.

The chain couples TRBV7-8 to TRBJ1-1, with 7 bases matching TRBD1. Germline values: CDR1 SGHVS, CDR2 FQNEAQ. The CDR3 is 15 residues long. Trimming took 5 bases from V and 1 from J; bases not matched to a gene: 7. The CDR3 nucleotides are TGTGCCAGCAGCGGCCACAGGGGAGGGAACACTGAAGCTTTCTTT. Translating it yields CASSGHRGGNTEAFF.

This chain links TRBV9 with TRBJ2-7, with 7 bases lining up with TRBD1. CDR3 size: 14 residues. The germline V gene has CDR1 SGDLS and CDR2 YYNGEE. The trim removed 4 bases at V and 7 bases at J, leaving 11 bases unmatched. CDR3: CASSPEGAFGEQYF. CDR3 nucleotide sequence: TGTGCCAGCAGCCCCGAGGGGGCCTTCGGGGAGCAGTACTTC.

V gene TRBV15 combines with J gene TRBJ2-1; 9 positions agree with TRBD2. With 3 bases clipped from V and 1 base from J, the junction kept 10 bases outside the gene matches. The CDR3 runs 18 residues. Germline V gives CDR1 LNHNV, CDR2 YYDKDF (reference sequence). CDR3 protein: CATSSPYSGRGSYNEQFF. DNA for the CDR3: TGTGCCACCAGCAGTCCCTATAGCGGGAGAGGGTCCTACAATGAGCAGTTCTTC.

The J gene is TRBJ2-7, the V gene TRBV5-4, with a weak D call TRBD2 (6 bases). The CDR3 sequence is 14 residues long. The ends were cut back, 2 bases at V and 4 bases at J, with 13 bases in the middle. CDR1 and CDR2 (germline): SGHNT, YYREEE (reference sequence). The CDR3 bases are TGTGCCAGCAGCTTACGGGACTCTGGGTACGAGCAGTACTTC. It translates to CASSLRDSGYEQYF.

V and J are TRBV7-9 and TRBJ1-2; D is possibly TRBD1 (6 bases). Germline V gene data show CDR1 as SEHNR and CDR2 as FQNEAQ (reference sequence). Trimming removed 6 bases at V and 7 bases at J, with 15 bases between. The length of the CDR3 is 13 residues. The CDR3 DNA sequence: TGTGCCAGCAGGGACAGCAAAGAATCTGGCTACACCTTC. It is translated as CASRDSKESGYTF. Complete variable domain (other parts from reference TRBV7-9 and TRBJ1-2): DTGVSQNPRHKITKRGQNVTFRCDPISEHNRLYWYRQTLGQGPEFLTYFQNEAQLEKSRLLSDRFSAERPKGSFSTLEIQRTEQGDSAMYLCASRDSKESGYTFGSGTRLTVV.

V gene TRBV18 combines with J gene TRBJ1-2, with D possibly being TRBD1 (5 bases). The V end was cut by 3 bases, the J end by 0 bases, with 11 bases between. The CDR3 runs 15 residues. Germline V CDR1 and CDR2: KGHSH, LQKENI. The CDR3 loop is CASSPGGAANYGYTF. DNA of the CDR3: TGTGCCAGCTCACCCGGGGGTGCTGCTAACTATGGCTACACCTTC.

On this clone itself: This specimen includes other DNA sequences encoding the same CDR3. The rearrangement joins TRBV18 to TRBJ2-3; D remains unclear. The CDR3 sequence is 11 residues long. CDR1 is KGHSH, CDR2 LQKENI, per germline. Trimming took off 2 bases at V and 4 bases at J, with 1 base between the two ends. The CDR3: CASSPSDTQYF. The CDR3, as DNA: TGTGCCAGCTCACCATCAGATACGCAGTATTTT.

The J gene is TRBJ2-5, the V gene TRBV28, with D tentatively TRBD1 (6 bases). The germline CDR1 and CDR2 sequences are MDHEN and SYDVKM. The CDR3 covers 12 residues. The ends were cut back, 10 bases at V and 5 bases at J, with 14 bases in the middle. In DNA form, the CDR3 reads TGTGCCACCAGGGGTTCCGGGGAGACCCAGTACTTC. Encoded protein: CATRGSGETQYF.

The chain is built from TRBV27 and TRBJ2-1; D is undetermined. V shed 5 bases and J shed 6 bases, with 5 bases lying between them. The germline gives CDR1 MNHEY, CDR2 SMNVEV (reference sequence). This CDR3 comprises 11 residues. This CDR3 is CASSTGNEQFF. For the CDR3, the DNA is TGTGCCAGCAGTACCGGCAATGAGCAGTTCTTC.

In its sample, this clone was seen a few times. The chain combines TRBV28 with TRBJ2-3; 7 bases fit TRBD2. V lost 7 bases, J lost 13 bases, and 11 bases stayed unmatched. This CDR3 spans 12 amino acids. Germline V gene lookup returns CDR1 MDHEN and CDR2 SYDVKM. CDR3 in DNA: TGTGCCAGCAACTCCGGGAGGTCACGGGAGTATTTT. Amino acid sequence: CASNSGRSREYF.

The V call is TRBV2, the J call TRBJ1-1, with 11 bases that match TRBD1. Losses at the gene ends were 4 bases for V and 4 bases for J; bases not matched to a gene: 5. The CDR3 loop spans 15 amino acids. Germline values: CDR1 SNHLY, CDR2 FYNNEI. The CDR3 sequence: CASSAMGQGVTEAFF. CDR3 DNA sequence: TGTGCCAGCAGTGCCATGGGACAGGGGGTCACTGAAGCTTTCTTT.

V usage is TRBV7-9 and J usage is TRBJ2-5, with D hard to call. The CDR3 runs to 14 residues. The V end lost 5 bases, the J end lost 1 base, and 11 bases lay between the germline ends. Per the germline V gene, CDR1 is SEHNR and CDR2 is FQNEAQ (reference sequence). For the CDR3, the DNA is TGTGCCAGCAGCCCGTTGGTACTCCAAGAGACCCAGTACTTC. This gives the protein CASSPLVLQETQYF.

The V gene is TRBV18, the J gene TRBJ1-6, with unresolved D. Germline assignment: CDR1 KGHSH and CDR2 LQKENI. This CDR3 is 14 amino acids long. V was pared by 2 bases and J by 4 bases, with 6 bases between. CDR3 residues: CASSPVQYNSPLHF. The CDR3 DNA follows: TGTGCCAGCTCACCAGTACAGTATAATTCACCCCTCCACTTT.